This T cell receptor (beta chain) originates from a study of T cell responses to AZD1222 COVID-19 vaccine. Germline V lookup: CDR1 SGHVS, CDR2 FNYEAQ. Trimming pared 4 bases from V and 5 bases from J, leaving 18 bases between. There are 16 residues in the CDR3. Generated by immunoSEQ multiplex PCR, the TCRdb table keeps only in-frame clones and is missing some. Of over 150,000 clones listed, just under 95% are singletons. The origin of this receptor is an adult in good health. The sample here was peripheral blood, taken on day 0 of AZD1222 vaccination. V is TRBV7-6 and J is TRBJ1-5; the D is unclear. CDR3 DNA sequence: TGTGCCAGCAGCTCCGGACCCGACCCAGAGGATCAGCCCCAGCATTTT. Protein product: CASSSGPDPEDQPQHF.